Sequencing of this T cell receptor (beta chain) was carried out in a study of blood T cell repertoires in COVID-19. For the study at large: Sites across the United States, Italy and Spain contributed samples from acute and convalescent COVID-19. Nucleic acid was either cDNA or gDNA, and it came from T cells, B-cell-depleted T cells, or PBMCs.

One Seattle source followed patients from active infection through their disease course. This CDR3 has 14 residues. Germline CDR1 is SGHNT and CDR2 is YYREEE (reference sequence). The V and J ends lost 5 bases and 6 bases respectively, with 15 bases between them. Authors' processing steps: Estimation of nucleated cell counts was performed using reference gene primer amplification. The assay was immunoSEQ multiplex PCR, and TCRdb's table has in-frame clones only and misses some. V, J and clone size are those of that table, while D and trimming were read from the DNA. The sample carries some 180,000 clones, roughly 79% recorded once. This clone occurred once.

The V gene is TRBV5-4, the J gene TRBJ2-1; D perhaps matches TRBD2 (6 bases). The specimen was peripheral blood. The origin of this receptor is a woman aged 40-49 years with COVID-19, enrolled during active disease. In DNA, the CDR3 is TGTGCCAGCAGACCGGGAGCAGGAGGCAATGAGCAGTTCTTC. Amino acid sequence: CASRPGAGGNEQFF.